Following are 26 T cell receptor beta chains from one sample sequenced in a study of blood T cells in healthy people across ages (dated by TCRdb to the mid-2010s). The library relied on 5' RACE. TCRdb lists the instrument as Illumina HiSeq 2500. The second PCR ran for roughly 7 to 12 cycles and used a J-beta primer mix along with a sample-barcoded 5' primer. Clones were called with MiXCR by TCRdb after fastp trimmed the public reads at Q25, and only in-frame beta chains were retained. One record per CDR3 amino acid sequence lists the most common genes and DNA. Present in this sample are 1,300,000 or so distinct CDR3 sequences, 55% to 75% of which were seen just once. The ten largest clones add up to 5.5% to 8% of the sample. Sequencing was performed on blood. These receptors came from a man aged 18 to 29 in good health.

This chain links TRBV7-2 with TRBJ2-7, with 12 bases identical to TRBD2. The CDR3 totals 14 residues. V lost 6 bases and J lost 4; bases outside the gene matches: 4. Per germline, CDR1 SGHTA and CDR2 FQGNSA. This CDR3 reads CASSALAGGYEQYF. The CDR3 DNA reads TGTGCCAGCAGTGCACTAGCGGGAGGATACGAGCAGTACTTC.

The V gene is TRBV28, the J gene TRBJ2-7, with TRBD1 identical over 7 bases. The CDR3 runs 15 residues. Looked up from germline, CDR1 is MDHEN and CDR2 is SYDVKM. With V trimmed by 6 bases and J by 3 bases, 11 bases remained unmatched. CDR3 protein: CASSQVLGQSYEQYF. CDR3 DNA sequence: TGTGCCAGCAGCCAAGTGTTGGGACAGAGCTACGAGCAGTACTTC.

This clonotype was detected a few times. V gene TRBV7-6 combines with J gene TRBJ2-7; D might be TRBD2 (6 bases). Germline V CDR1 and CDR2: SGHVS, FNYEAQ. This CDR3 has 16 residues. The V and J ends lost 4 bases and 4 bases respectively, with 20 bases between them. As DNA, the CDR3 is TGTGCCAGCAGCTCAAGACTAGACATCGATCCATACGAGCAGTACTTC. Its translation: CASSSRLDIDPYEQYF.

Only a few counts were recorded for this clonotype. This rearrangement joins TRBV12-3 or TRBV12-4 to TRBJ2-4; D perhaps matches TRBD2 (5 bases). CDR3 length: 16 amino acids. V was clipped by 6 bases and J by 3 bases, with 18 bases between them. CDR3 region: CASSSPPLAVKNIQYF. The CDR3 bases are TGTGCCAGCAGCTCTCCCCCGCTAGCCGTCAAAAACATTCAGTACTTC.

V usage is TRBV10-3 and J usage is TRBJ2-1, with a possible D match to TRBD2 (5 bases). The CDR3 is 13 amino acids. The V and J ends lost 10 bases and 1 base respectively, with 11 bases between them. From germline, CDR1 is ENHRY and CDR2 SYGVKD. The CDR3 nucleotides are TGTGCCACTGGAGGCGTATCCTACAATGAGCAGTTCTTC. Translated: CATGGVSYNEQFF.

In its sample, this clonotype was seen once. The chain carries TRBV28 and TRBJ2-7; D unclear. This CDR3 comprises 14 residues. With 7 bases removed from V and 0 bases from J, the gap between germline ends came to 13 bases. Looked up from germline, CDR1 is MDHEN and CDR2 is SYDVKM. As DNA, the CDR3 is TGTGCCAGCATAGCCCGAATGAGCTCCTACGAGCAGTACTTC. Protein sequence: CASIARMSSYEQYF.

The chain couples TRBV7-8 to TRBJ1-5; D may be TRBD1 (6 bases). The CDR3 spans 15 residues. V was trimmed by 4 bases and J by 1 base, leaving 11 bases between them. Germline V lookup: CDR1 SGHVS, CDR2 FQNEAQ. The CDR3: CASSSEQGSNQPQHF. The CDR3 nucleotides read TGTGCCAGCAGCTCTGAACAGGGAAGCAATCAGCCCCAGCATTTT.

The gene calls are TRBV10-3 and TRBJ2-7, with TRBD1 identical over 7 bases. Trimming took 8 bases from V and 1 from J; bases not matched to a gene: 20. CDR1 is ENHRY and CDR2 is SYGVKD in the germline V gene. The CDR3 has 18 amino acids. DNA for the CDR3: TGTGCCATCGCCCGATCACCGGGACAGAGCCTTAAGTCCTACGAGCAGTACTTC. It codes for CAIARSPGQSLKSYEQYF.

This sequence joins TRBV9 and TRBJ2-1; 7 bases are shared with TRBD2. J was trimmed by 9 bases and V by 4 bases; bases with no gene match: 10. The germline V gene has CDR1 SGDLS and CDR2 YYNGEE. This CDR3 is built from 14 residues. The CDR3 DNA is TGTGCCAGCAGCCCCCGTGGGGGGGTGCCTGAGCAGTTCTTC. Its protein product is CASSPRGGVPEQFF.

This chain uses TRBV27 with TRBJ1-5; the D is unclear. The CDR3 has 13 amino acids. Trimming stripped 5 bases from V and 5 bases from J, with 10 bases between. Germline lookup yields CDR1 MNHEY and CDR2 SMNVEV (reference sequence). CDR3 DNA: TGTGCCAGCAGTCCCGACACTCATCAGCCCCAGCATTTT. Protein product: CASSPDTHQPQHF.

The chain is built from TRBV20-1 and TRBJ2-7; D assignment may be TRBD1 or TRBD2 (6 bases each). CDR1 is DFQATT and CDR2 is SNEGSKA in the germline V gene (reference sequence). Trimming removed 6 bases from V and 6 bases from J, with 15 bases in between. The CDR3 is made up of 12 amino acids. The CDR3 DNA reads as TGCAGTGCCCACAGGGACTCCGGCGAGCAGTACTTC. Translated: CSAHRDSGEQYF.

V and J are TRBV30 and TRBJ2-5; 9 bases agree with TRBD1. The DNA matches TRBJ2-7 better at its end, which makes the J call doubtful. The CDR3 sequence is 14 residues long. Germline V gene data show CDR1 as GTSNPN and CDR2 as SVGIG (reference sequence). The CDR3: CAWSDGGQGPEQYF. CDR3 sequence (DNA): TGTGCCTGGAGTGATGGGGGACAGGGTCCCGAGCAGTACTTC.

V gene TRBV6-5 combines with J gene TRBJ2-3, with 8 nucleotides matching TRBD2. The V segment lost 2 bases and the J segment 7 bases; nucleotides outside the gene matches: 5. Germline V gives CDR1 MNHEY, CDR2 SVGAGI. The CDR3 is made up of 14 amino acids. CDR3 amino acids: CASSYRRTSYTQYF. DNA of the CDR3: TGTGCCAGCAGTTACCGAAGGACTAGCTATACGCAGTATTTT.

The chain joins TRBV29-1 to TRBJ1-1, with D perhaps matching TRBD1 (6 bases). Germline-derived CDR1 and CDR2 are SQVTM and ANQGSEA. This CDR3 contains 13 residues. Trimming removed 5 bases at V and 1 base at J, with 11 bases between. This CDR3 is CSVIRGRNTEAFF. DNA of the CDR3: TGCAGCGTTATTCGGGGGCGGAACACTGAAGCTTTCTTT.

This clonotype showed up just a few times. The CDR3 spells CASTPADTGELFF. CDR3 bases: TGTGCCAGCACCCCTGCGGACACCGGGGAGCTGTTTTTT. This chain connects TRBV6-2 or TRBV6-3 to TRBJ2-2; D unclear. The germline V and J ends were trimmed by 7 bases and 3 bases, with 9 bases remaining between them. Germline V gene data show CDR1 as MNHEY and CDR2 as SVGEGT. The CDR3 is 13 amino acids.

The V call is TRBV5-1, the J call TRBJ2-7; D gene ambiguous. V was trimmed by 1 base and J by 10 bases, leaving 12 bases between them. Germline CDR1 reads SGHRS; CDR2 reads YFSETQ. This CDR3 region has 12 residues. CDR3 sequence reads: CASSLTTDAQYF. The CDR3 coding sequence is TGCGCCAGCAGCTTGACCACGGACGCCCAGTACTTC.

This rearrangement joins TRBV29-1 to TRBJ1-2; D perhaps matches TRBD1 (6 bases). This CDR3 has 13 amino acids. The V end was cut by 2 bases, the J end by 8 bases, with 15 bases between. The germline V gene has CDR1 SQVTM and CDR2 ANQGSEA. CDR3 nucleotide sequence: TGCAGCGTTGAAATCGTCAGGGGATCCGGCTACACCTTC. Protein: CSVEIVRGSGYTF.

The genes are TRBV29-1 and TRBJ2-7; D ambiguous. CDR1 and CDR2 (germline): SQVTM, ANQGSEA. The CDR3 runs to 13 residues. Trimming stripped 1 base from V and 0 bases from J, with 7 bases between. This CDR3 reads CSVEGESSYEQYF. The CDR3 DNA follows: TGCAGCGTTGAAGGTGAGAGCTCCTACGAGCAGTACTTC.

CDR3 region: CASSYSASGDIQYF. In DNA, the CDR3 is TGTGCCAGCAGTTACTCCGCCTCGGGGGACATTCAGTACTTC. The chain recombines TRBV6-6 with TRBJ2-4; tentatively, D is TRBD2 (6 bases). The CDR3 has 14 residues. Trimming removed 0 bases at V and 8 bases at J, with 11 bases between. Looked up from germline, CDR1 is MNHNY and CDR2 is SVGAGI (reference sequence).

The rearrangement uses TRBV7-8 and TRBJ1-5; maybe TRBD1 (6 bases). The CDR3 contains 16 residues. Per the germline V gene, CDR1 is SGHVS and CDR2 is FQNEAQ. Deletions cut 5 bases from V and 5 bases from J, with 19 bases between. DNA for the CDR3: TGTGCCAGCAGCCTCACAGGGTTTGGTGGTGATCAGCCCCAGCATTTT. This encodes CASSLTGFGGDQPQHF.

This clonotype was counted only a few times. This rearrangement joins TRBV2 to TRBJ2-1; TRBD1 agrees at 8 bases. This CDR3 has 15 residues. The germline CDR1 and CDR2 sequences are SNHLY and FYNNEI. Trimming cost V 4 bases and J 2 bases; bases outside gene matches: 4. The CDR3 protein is CASSGTGSPYNEQFF. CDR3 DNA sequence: TGTGCCAGCAGTGGGACAGGGTCTCCCTACAATGAGCAGTTCTTC.

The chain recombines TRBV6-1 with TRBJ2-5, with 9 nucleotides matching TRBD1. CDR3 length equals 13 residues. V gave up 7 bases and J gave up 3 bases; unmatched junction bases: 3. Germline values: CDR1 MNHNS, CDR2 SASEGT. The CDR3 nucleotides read TGTGCCAGCAACGGACAGGGGAAAGAGACCCAGTACTTC. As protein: CASNGQGKETQYF.

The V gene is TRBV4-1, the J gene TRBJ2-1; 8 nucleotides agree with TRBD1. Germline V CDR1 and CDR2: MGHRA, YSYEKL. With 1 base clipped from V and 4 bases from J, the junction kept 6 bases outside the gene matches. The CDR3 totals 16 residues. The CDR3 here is CASSQGPGQEYNEQFF. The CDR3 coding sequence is TGCGCCAGCAGCCAAGGCCCGGGACAGGAGTACAATGAGCAGTTCTTC.

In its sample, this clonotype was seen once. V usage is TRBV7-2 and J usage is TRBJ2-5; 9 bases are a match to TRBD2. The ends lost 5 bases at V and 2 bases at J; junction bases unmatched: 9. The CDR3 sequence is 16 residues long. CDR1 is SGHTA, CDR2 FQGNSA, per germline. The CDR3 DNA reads TGTGCCAGCAGCCAGGGGGTAGCGGGGGAGCAAGAGACCCAGTACTTC. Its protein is CASSQGVAGEQETQYF.

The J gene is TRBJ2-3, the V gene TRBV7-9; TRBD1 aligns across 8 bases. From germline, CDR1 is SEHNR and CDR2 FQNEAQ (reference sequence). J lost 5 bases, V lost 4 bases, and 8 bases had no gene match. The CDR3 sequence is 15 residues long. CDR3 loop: CASSSPRQGIDTQYF. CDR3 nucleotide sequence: TGTGCCAGCAGCTCCCCGAGACAGGGGATAGATACGCAGTATTTT.

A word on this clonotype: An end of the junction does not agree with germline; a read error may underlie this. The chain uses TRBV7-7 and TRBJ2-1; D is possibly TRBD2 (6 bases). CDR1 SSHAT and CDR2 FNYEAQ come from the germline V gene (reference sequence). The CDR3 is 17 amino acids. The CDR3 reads CASSLSGWRVLPNEQFF. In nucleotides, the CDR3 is TGTGCTAGCAGCTTATCGGGGTGGAGGGTTTTGCCCAATGAGCAGTTCTTC.